A selection of T cell receptor beta chains follows, all from one sample in a study of blood T cell repertoires in COVID-19. Method: immunoSEQ multiplex PCR; TCRdb's copy keeps in-frame clones and lacks some. This sample has fewer than 350,000 clones, with around 90% found just once. Sequenced sample: peripheral blood. The receptors here all came from a man younger than 35 with active or convalescent COVID-19. Both conserved end residues are part of each CDR3. Each record gives: V gene, J gene, CDR3 length, clone size, D gene, CDR3 protein, CDR3 DNA. The D gene is left open where the match is weak. Clone size is not always given. Where it is, it says once, few, many or a class for expanded clones.

TRBV19	TRBJ1-1	12	NA	NA	CASDNRLTEAFF	TGTGCCAGTGATAACAGGCTTACTGAAGCTTTCTTT
TRBV11-2	TRBJ2-7	15	NA	TRBD2	CASSRGGGERYEQYF	TGTGCCAGCAGCCGGGGGGGCGGGGAACGGTACGAGCAGTACTTC
TRBV28	TRBJ1-4	13	few	TRBD1	CAIRGTAGEKLFF	TGTGCCATAAGAGGGACAGCTGGTGAAAAACTGTTTTTT
TRBV2	TRBJ1-2	14	NA	NA	CASSAPGSWDGYTF	TGTGCCAGCAGTGCGCCAGGTTCTTGGGATGGCTACACCTTC
TRBV6-6	TRBJ2-7	12	once	NA	CATRQALGEQYF	TGTGCCACAAGACAGGCTCTTGGCGAGCAGTACTTC
TRBV18	TRBJ1-2	16	NA	TRBD1	CASSPLQGYSNYGYTF	TGTGCCAGCTCACCGTTACAGGGGTACAGTAACTATGGCTACACCTTC
TRBV5-4	TRBJ2-5	15	NA	TRBD2	CASSLGLAGGETQYF	TGTGCCAGCAGCCTCGGACTAGCGGGGGGGGAGACCCAGTACTTC
TRBV27	TRBJ2-7	13	NA	TRBD2	CASSSGGSYEQYF	TGTGCCAGCAGTTCCGGGGGGTCCTACGAGCAGTACTTC
TRBV7-8	TRBJ1-5	13	NA	NA	CASSSGVGQPQHF	TGTGCCAGCAGCTCGGGAGTCGGGCAGCCCCAGCATTTT
TRBV5-4	TRBJ1-2	14	few	NA	CASSHRDGRYGYTF	TGTGCCAGCAGCCACAGGGACGGTCGGTATGGCTACACCTTC
TRBV7-3	TRBJ1-5	12	NA	NA	CASSRDSQPQHF	TGTGCCAGCAGCAGAGACAGTCAGCCCCAGCATTTT
TRBV6-1	TRBJ1-2	17	NA	NA	CASSEAPSQGPNYGYTF	TGTGCCAGCAGTGAAGCCCCTTCGCAGGGGCCGAACTATGGCTACACCTTC
TRBV27	TRBJ1-1	17	NA	NA	CASSLGWGPRRVTEAFF	TGTGCCAGCAGTTTAGGTTGGGGCCCGAGAAGGGTCACTGAAGCTTTCTTT
TRBV29-1	TRBJ2-7	13	NA	TRBD1	CSVEAGTGGEQYF	TGCAGCGTTGAAGCCGGGACAGGGGGCGAGCAGTACTTC
TRBV19	TRBJ1-4	15	NA	NA	CASSKKQGPNEKLFF	TGTGCCAGTAGTAAAAAACAGGGACCGAATGAAAAACTGTTTTTT
TRBV9	TRBJ1-6	15	once	TRBD1	CASSETGRTGSPLHF	TGTGCCAGCAGCGAGACAGGGCGAACTGGGTCACCCCTCCACTTT
TRBV7-8	TRBJ1-3	14	once	NA	CASSGGQTGNTIYF	TGTGCCAGCAGCGGAGGACAGACTGGAAACACCATATATTTT
TRBV27	TRBJ1-5	14	once	TRBD1	CASARQGTNQPQHF	TGTGCCAGCGCGCGACAGGGGACCAATCAGCCCCAGCATTTT
TRBV25-1	TRBJ2-5	16	once	TRBD2	CASSDSRTSGEETQYF	TGTGCCAGCAGTGACTCAAGGACTAGCGGGGAAGAGACCCAGTACTTC
TRBV19	TRBJ1-1	13	NA	NA	CASSRTANTEAFF	TGTGCCAGTAGCCGAACAGCGAACACTGAAGCTTTCTTT
TRBV27	TRBJ1-1	15	NA	NA	CASSSRTEENTEAFF	TGTGCCAGCAGTTCCCGGACAGAAGAGAACACTGAAGCTTTCTTT
TRBV12-3/TRBV12-4	TRBJ1-1	12	NA	NA	CASSYDRAEAFF	TGTGCCAGCAGCTACGACAGAGCTGAAGCTTTCTTT
TRBV10-3	TRBJ1-2	15	NA	TRBD1	CAISGSGTASYGYTF	TGTGCCATCAGTGGGTCCGGGACAGCATCCTATGGCTACACCTTC
TRBV9	TRBJ2-5	14	NA	TRBD1	CASSEQGHKETQYF	TGTGCCAGCAGCGAACAGGGGCACAAAGAGACCCAGTACTTC
TRBV4-3	TRBJ1-5	15	NA	NA	CASSPGRDFNQPQHF	TGCGCCAGCAGCCCCGGCAGGGATTTCAATCAGCCCCAGCATTTT
TRBV6-2/TRBV6-3	TRBJ1-6	15	few	NA	CASSRTVIYNSPLHF	TGTGCCAGCAGTCGGACAGTCATCTATAATTCACCCCTCCACTTT
TRBV7-9	TRBJ1-2	14	few	NA	CASSATFGIYGYTF	TGTGCCAGCAGCGCGACGTTCGGGATCTATGGCTACACCTTC
TRBV11-2	TRBJ1-2	14	NA	TRBD1	CASSAVDRNYGYTF	TGTGCCAGCAGCGCAGTGGACAGGAACTATGGCTACACCTTC
TRBV5-5	TRBJ2-5	14	NA	NA	CASSLGQNQETQYF	TGTGCCAGCAGCTTGGGACAGAACCAAGAGACCCAGTACTTC
TRBV27	TRBJ2-1	15	NA	NA	CASSLRDNSYNEQFF	TGTGCCAGCAGTCTCCGGGACAACTCCTACAATGAGCAGTTCTTC
TRBV27	TRBJ1-2	16	NA	NA	CASSLGWQGRIYGYTF	TGTGCCAGCAGTTTAGGTTGGCAGGGTAGGATCTATGGCTACACCTTC
TRBV10-1	TRBJ1-2	9	few	NA	CASVGGYTF	TGCGCCAGCGTCGGTGGCTACACCTTC
TRBV6-5	TRBJ1-2	14	NA	NA	CASSQSSGPYGYTF	TGTGCCAGCAGTCAAAGTTCAGGGCCCTATGGCTACACCTTC
TRBV7-2	TRBJ2-3	13	NA	NA	CASSRTSTDTQYF	TGTGCCAGCAGCCGCACTAGCACAGATACGCAGTATTTT
TRBV9	TRBJ2-3	16	once	TRBD2	CASTSVASGGTDTQYF	TGTGCCAGCACCTCCGTTGCTAGCGGGGGAACAGATACGCAGTATTTT
TRBV27	TRBJ2-5	16	once	NA	CASSVQRPVGVETQYF	TGTGCCAGCAGTGTACAACGGCCCGTAGGGGTGGAGACCCAGTACTTC
TRBV6-1	TRBJ2-6	14	few	NA	CASSEASGANVLTF	TGTGCCAGCAGTGAGGCATCTGGGGCCAACGTCCTGACTTTC
TRBV12-5	TRBJ2-7	13	NA	TRBD2	CASGLVTGGEQYF	TGTGCTAGTGGTTTGGTGACGGGGGGCGAGCAGTACTTC
TRBV5-6	TRBJ2-2	15	NA	NA	CASSGGPTNTGELFF	TGTGCCAGCAGCGGAGGACCAACGAACACCGGGGAGCTGTTTTTT
TRBV9	TRBJ2-7	12	NA	NA	CASTARVPEQYF	TGTGCCAGCACCGCCCGCGTCCCCGAGCAGTACTTC
TRBV6-5	TRBJ1-2	14	NA	NA	CASNTPWQFYGYTF	TGTGCCAGCAACACGCCCTGGCAGTTCTATGGCTACACCTTC
TRBV5-1	TRBJ2-1	16	NA	NA	CASSLAPGLAFNEQFF	TGCGCCAGCAGCTTGGCACCGGGGCTAGCGTTCAATGAGCAGTTCTTC
TRBV20-1	TRBJ2-1	13	NA	TRBD2	CSASTSGGTEQFF	TGCAGTGCTAGTACTAGCGGGGGAACTGAGCAGTTCTTC
TRBV6-1	TRBJ1-4	22	few	TRBD1	CASSEFPRIQGADALQNEKLFF	TGTGCCAGCAGTGAATTCCCCAGAATACAGGGGGCGGATGCCTTACAAAATGAAAAACTGTTTTTT
TRBV10-3	TRBJ1-1	14	NA	TRBD1	CAISDGQGLTEAFF	TGTGCCATCAGTGATGGACAGGGTCTGACTGAAGCTTTCTTT
TRBV14	TRBJ2-7	13	NA	TRBD1	CASSGTGSYEQYF	TGTGCCAGCAGTGGGACAGGGAGCTACGAGCAGTACTTC
TRBV5-4	TRBJ2-7	16	NA	TRBD2	CASSSGTSGASYEQYF	TGTGCCAGCAGCTCCGGGACTAGCGGGGCCTCCTACGAGCAGTACTTC
TRBV19	TRBJ1-6	15	NA	NA	CASKAAKNYNSPLHF	TGTGCCAGTAAGGCGGCAAAGAACTATAATTCACCCCTCCACTTT
TRBV27	TRBJ1-2	14	NA	TRBD1	CASSRDRGDYGYTF	TGTGCCAGCAGCCGGGACAGGGGGGACTATGGCTACACCTTC
TRBV27	TRBJ1-1	14	NA	NA	CASSLPGLNTEAFF	TGTGCCAGCAGTCTCCCGGGTCTGAACACTGAAGCTTTCTTT
TRBV9	TRBJ1-1	14	NA	NA	CASSVVAGDTEAFF	TGTGCCAGCAGCGTAGTGGCAGGGGACACTGAAGCTTTCTTT
TRBV10-3	TRBJ1-2	14	few	TRBD1	CATLGTGGSYGYTF	TGTGCCACCCTGGGGACAGGGGGGTCCTATGGCTACACCTTC